This is a list of T cell receptor beta chains from one sample in a study of blood T cell repertoires in COVID-19. Data came from immunoSEQ multiplex PCR; TCRdb stores just in-frame clones and leaves some out. The data show under 130,000 clones, 70% to 90% seen once. The specimen sequenced was peripheral blood. The receptor set was obtained from a human donor in a cohort sampled during active COVID-19. CDR3s include the opening cysteine and the closing phenylalanine or tryptophan. The D gene is left open where the match is weak. Clone size is shown for a subset of rows, as once, few, many or a class of expanded clone.

clone_size,d_call,v_call,j_call,cdr3_nt,cdr3_aa
once,.,TRBV5-1,TRBJ1-1,TGCGCCAGCAGCTTGGGCCCAGGGGCTAACACTGAAGCTTTCTTT,CASSLGPGANTEAFF
.,.,TRBV18,TRBJ1-1,TGTGCCAGCTCCTACCTACAGGGAAGCACTGAAGCTTTCTTT,CASSYLQGSTEAFF
.,.,TRBV29-1,TRBJ2-1,TGCAGCCTCGGAAACGGGAATGAGCAGTTCTTC,CSLGNGNEQFF
.,.,TRBV7-9,TRBJ1-2,TGTGCCAGCAGCTTCTCACAGTATGGCTACACCTTC,CASSFSQYGYTF
.,.,TRBV4-1,TRBJ1-1,TGCGCCAGCAGCCAAGCGGTCGGGAACACTGAAGCTTTCTTT,CASSQAVGNTEAFF
.,TRBD2,TRBV7-2,TRBJ2-2,TGTGCCAGCAGCCCGAATCAGCGGGGGAACACCGGGGAGCTGTTTTTT,CASSPNQRGNTGELFF
.,.,TRBV27,TRBJ1-4,TGTGCCAGCAGTCGTCGACAGGCAACTAATGAAAAACTGTTTTTT,CASSRRQATNEKLFF
.,.,TRBV6-1,TRBJ2-5,TGTGCCAGCAGTGAAGATAACCAAGAGACCCAGTACTTC,CASSEDNQETQYF
.,.,TRBV5-1,TRBJ2-5,TGCGCCAGTAACTTAGGACAGTCTCAAGAGACCCAGTACTTC,CASNLGQSQETQYF
.,TRBD1,TRBV5-8,TRBJ1-2,TGTGCCAGCAGGCCAACAGGGGGAGCGAGTGGCTACACCTTC,CASRPTGGASGYTF
.,.,TRBV5-1,TRBJ1-6,TGCGCCAGCAGCTTGGAGGGGGTCTCACCCCTCCACTTT,CASSLEGVSPLHF
.,TRBD1,TRBV6-1,TRBJ1-6,TGTGCCAGCAGTGAAGTAGCTACAGGGGGGTCACCCCTCCACTTT,CASSEVATGGSPLHF
.,.,TRBV3-1/TRBV3-2,TRBJ2-7,TGTGCCAGCAGCCAGTCGTGGGGGGAAAGCAAGCAGTACTTC,CASSQSWGESKQYF
.,.,TRBV7-3,TRBJ1-2,TGTGCCAGCAGCGCAGGTGGTGGCAACTATGGCTACACCTTC,CASSAGGGNYGYTF
.,TRBD1,TRBV28,TRBJ1-5,TGTGCCAGCAGCGGGGTGACAGGGCTCAATCAGCCCCAGCATTTT,CASSGVTGLNQPQHF
.,.,TRBV7-9,TRBJ2-3,TGTGCCAGCAGCTCCGGAGTTAGAGCGGATGGCACAGATACGCAGTATTTT,CASSSGVRADGTDTQYF